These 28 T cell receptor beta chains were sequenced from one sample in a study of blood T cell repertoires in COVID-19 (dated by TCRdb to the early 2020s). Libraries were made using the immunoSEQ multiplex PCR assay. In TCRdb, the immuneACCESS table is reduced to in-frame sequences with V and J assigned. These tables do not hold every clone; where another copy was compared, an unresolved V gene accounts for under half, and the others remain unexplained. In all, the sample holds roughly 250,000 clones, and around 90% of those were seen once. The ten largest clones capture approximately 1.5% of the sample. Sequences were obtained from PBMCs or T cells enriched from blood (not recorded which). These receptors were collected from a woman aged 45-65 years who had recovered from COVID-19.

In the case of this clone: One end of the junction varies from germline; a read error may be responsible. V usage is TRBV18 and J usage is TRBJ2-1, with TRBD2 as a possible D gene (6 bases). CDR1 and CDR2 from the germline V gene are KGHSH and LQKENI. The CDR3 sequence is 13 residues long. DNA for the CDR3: TGTACCAGCTCACTCCGGACTATACATGAGCAGTTCTTC. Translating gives CTSSLRTIHEQFF.

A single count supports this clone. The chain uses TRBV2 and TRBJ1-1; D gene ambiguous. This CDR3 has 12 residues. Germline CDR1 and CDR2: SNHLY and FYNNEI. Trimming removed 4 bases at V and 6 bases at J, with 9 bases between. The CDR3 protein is CASSGSYSEAFF. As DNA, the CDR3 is TGTGCCAGCAGTGGTTCGTATTCTGAAGCTTTCTTT.

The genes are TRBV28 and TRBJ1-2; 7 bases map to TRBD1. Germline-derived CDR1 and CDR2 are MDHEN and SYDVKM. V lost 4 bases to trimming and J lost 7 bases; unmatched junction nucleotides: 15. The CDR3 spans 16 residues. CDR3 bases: TGTGCCAGCAGTTCTTTCGGGACAGCAACACGTGGTGGCTACACCTTC. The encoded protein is CASSSFGTATRGGYTF.

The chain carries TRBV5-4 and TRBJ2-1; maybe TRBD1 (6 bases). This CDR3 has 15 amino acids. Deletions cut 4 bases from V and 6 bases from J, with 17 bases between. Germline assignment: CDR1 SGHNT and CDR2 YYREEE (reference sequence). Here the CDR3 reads CASSTGTRGTNEQFF. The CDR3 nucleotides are TGTGCCAGCAGCACAGGGACGCGTGGGACCAATGAGCAGTTCTTC.

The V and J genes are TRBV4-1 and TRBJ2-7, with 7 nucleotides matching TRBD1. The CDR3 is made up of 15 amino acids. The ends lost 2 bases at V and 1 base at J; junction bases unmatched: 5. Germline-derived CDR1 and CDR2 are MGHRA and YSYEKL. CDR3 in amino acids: CASSQYRDSSYEQYF. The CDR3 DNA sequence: TGCGCCAGCAGCCAATACCGGGACAGTTCCTACGAGCAGTACTTC.

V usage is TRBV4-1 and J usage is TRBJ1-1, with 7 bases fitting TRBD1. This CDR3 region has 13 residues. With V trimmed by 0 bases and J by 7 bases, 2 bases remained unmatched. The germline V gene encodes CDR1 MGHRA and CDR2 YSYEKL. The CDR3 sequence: CASSQDHRGEAFF. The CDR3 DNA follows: TGCGCCAGCAGCCAAGATCACAGGGGTGAAGCTTTCTTT.

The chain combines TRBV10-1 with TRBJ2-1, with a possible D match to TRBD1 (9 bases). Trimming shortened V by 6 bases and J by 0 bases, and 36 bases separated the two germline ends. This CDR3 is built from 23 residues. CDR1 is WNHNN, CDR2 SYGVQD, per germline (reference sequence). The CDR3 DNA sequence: TGCGCCAGCAGAGACCCAACAGGGGGCGCAGGGCTAGCGGGTTATAGCTCCTACAATGAGCAGTTCTTC. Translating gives CASRDPTGGAGLAGYSSYNEQFF.

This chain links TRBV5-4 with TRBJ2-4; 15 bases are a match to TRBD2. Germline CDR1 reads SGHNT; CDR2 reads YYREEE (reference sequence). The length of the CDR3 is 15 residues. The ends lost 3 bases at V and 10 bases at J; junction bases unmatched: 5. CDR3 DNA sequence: TGTGCCAGCAGCTCAGGGGGGACTAGCGGGAGGATTCAGTACTTC. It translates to CASSSGGTSGRIQYF.

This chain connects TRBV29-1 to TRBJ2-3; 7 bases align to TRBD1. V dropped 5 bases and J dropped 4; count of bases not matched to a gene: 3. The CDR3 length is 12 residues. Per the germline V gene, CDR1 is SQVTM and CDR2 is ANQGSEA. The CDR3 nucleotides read TGCAGCGTTCACACAGGGGCAGATACGCAGTATTTT. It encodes CSVHTGADTQYF.

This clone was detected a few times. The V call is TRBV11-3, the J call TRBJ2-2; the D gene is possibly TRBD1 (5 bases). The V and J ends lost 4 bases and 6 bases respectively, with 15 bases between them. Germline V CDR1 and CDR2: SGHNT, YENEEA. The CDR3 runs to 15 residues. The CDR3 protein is CASSYSGLDSGELFF. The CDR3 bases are TGTGCCAGCAGCTATTCAGGGTTGGATTCCGGGGAGCTGTTTTTT.

The CDR3 DNA follows: TGTGCCAGCAGTGAAGGTGGAGGGGGCAATCAGCCCCAGCATTTT. Translated: CASSEGGGGNQPQHF. The rearrangement links TRBV6-1 to TRBJ1-5, with TRBD1 as a possible D gene (5 bases). The ends were cut back, 1 base at V and 2 bases at J, with 9 bases in the middle. Germline V gene lookup returns CDR1 MNHNS and CDR2 SASEGT. The CDR3 is 15 amino acids.

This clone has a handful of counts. CDR3 amino acids: CATSRGPWSPLHF. The CDR3 region has the DNA TGTGCCACATCCAGGGGTCCGTGGTCACCCCTCCACTTT. V is TRBV2 and J is TRBJ1-6, with D possibly TRBD1 on 6 matching bases. V lost 10 bases and J 10 bases, leaving 17 bases between the germline ends. Looked up from germline, CDR1 is SNHLY and CDR2 is FYNNEI. The CDR3 length is 13 residues.

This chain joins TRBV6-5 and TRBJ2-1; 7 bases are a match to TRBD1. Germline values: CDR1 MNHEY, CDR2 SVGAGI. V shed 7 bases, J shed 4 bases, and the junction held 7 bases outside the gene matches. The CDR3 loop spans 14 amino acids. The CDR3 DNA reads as TGTGCCAGCACAAGGACAGGACTTTACAATGAGCAGTTCTTC. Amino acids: CASTRTGLYNEQFF.

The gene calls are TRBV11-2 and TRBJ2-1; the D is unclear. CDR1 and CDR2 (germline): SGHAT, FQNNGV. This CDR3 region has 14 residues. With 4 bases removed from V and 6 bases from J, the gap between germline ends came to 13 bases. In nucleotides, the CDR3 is TGTGCCAGCAGCTCCCTCCGTTTCCCCAATGAGCAGTTCTTC. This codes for CASSSLRFPNEQFF.

The DNA of the CDR3 is TGTGCCAGCAGTGAGTTAACAGGGGGCGTCGGCGGCTACACCTTC. It yields the protein CASSELTGGVGGYTF. The V call is TRBV2, the J call TRBJ1-2; TRBD1 matches at 9 bases. Germline V gene lookup returns CDR1 SNHLY and CDR2 FYNNEI. This CDR3 has 15 residues. J gave up 8 bases and V 3 bases, and 10 bases lay outside the gene matches.

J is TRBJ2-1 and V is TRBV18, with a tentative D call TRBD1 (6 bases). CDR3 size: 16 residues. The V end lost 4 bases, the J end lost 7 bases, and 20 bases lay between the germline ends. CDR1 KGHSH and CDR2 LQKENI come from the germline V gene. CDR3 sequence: CASSHGNRQVGNEQFF. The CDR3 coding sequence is TGTGCCAGCTCACACGGAAATAGACAGGTCGGGAATGAGCAGTTCTTC.

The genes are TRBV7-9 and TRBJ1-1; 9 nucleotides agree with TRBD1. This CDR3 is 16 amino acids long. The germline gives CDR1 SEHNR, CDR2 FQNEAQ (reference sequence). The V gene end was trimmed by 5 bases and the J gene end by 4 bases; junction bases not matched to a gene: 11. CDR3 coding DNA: TGTGCCAGCAGCGGACACACAGGGGGCAGGAGCACTGAAGCTTTCTTT. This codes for CASSGHTGGRSTEAFF.

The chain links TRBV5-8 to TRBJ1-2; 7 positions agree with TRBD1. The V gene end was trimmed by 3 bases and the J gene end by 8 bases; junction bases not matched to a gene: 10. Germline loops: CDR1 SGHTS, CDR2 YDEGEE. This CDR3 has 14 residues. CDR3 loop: CASSYRGIVDGYTF. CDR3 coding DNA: TGTGCCAGCAGCTACAGGGGAATCGTCGACGGCTACACCTTC.

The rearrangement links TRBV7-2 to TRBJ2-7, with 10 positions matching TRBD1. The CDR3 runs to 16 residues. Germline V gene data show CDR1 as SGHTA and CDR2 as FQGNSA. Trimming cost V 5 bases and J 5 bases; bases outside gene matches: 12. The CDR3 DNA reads TGTGCCAGCAGCGTCTCCGGGACAGGGGTACGAAACGAGCAGTACTTC. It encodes CASSVSGTGVRNEQYF.

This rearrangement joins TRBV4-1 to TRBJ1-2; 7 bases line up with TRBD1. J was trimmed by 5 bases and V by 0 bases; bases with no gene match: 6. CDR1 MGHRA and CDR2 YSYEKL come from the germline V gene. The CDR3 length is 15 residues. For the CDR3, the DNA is TGCGCCAGCAGCCAAGATTACAGGGGATTTTATGGCTACACCTTC. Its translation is CASSQDYRGFYGYTF.

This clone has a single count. The CDR3 nucleotides read TGTGCCAGCTCACAACTAGCGGAGCGAGACAATGAGCAGTTCTTC. Translating it yields CASSQLAERDNEQFF. This sequence joins TRBV18 and TRBJ2-1, with 8 nucleotides matching TRBD2. Losses at the gene ends were 4 bases for V and 5 bases for J; bases not matched to a gene: 7. Per the germline V gene, CDR1 is KGHSH and CDR2 is LQKENI. The CDR3 runs 15 residues.

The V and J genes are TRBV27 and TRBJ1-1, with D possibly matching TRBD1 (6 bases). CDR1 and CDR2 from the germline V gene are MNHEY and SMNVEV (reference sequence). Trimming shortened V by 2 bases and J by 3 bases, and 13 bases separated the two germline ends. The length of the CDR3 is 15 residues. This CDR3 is CASSLKRSGDTEAFF. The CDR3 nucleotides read TGTGCCAGCAGTTTAAAGCGGTCAGGGGACACTGAAGCTTTCTTT.

The CDR3 DNA follows: TGTGCCAGCAGCTTAGTAGCGGGGCTCCAAGAGACCCAGTACTTC. Translating gives CASSLVAGLQETQYF. The rearrangement joins TRBV7-2 to TRBJ2-5, with 8 nucleotides matching TRBD2. V gave up 1 base and J gave up 1 base; unmatched junction bases: 2. Germline V gene lookup returns CDR1 SGHTA and CDR2 FQGNSA. The CDR3 extends over 15 amino acids. The variable domain in full, with the rest retrieved from reference TRBV7-2 and TRBJ2-5, is GAGVSQSPSNKVTEKGKDVELRCDPISGHTALYWYRQSLGQGLEFLIYFQGNSAPDKSGLPSDRFSAERTGGSVSTLTIQRTQQEDSAVYLCASSLVAGLQETQYFGPGTRLLVL.

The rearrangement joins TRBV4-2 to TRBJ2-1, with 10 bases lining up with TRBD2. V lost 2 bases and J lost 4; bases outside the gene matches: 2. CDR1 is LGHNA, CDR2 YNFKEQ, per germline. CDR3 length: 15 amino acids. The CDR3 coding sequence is TGTGCCAGCAGCCAAACTAGCGGGACTTACAATGAGCAGTTCTTC. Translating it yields CASSQTSGTYNEQFF.

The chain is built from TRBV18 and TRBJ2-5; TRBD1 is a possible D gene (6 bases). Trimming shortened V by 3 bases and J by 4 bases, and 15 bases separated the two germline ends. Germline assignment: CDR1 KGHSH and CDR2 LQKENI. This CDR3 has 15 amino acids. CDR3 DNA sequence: TGTGCCAGCTCACCCCCCGGGACACACGGAGAGACCCAGTACTTC. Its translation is CASSPPGTHGETQYF.

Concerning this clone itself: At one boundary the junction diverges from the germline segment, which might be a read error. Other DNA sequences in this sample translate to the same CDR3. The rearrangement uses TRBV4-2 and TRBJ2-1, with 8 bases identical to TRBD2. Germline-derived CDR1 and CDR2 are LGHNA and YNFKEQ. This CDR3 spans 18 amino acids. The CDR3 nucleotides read TGTGCCAGCAGCCAAGACCTTTCCGGGACTAGTGGATACAATGAGCAATTCTTC. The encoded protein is CASSQDLSGTSGYNEQFF.

CDR3 sequence reads: CASSFPGVSSYNEQFF. CDR3 nucleotide sequence: TGTGCCAGCAGCTTCCCGGGAGTAAGCTCCTACAATGAGCAGTTCTTC. This sequence joins TRBV5-4 and TRBJ2-1, with D perhaps TRBD2 (6 bases). Germline V gene sequence: CDR1 SGHNT, CDR2 YYREEE (reference sequence). V dropped 2 bases and J dropped 0 bases, with 12 bases sitting between them. The CDR3 totals 16 residues.

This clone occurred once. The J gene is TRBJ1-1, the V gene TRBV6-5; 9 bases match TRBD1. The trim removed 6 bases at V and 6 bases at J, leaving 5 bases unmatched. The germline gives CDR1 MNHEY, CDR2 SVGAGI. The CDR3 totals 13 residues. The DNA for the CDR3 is TGTGCCAGCAGGGACAGGGGTTTGTCTGAAGCTTTCTTT. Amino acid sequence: CASRDRGLSEAFF.